This T cell receptor beta chain was documented in a study of T-cell reconstitution after alpha-beta-depleted transplantation in children (dated by TCRdb to 2016 to 2018). Broadly, across the study: The study quantitatively tracked T-cell immune reconstitution after TCRalphabeta/CD19-depleted allogeneic hematopoietic cell transplantation in children using TCR repertoire profiling.

Library construction relied on PCR. The sequencer was an Illumina HiSeq 2500. To normalize quantification of the TCRbeta repertoire, the TCR libraries were built with molecular barcoding that relied on unique molecular identifiers. Clones were called with MiXCR by TCRdb after fastp trimmed the public reads at Q25, and only in-frame beta chains were retained. CDR3 protein sequences are deduplicated, and each keeps its most common genes and DNA. This sample is represented by a few hundred thousand distinct CDR3 sequences; about 9.6% of them were singletons. The biggest ten clones account for about 4.9% of the sample. This clonotype was seen many times. This clone's antigen is unknown. No qualities accompany the bases; no much larger clone lies one base away. V lost 3 bases and J lost 1 base, and the count of bases not matched to a germline gene is 7. The CDR3 starts with the cysteine, ends with the phenylalanine, and has 16 residues. Just CDR3 DNA is preserved here, 48 bases in frame from base 1. As encoded in the germline V gene (reference sequence), CDR1 is DFQATT while CDR2 is SNEGSKA.

Specimen: PBMCs from the stem cell graft donor, collected from the stem cell graft. This TCR was sampled from a human donor who donated a stem cell graft to a child with SCID. The V gene is TRBV20-1 and the J gene is TRBJ2-1, and 9 junction bases match TRBD2. Here the CDR3 is given as CSASVPRGGSYNEQFF. The DNA reads as follows: TGCAGTGCTAGTGTCCCGCGGGGGGGGTCCTACAATGAGCAGTTCTTC.